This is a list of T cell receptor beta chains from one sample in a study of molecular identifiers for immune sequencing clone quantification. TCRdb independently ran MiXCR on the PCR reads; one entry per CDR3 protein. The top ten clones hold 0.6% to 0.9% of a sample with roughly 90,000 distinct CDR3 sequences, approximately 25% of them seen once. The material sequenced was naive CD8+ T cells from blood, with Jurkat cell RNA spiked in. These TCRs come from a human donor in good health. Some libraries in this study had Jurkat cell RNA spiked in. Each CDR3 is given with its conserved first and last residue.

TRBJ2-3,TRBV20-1,CSARFAGGETDTQYF
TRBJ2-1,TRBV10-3,CAISERTSDYEQFF
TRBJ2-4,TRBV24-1,CATSDLDIQYF
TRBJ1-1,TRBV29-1,CSVTGPDDTEAFF
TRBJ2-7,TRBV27,CASSLSGGPSYEQYF
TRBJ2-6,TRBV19,CASSIDWDSPSGANVLAF
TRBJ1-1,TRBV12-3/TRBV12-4,CASRGGLPEAFF
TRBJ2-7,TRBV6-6,CASRVTSYRAYEQYF
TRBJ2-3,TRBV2,CASARLAGTSDTQYF
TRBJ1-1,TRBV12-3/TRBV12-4,CASRGGAGVSFF
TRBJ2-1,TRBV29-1,CSYQGVAEMNEQFF
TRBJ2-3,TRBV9,CASSVASGTDTQYF
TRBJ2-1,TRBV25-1,CATSGLAGWNEQFF
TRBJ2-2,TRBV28,CASSLGTGTGGLFF
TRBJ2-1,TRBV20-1,CSARPRDYFDEQFF
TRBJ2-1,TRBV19,CASSIDSGNSYNEQFF
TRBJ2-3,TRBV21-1,CASSTRDYGADTQYF
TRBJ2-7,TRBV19,CASSQTGAYEQYF
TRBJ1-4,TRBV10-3,CAISEQGSGSEKLFF
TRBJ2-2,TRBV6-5,CASSSGTSGGYTGELFF
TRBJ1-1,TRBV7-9,CASSLYYGENTEAFF
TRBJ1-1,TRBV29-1,CSGTGNTEAFF
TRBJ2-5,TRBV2,CASSEGVGAYQETQYF
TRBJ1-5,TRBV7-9,CASSLEDTGKSAQHF